The 2 T cell receptor beta chains below all came from one sample that was sequenced in a study of cytomegalovirus exposure and HLA in healthy donors. PCR employed 60 Vbeta and 13 Jbeta primers. The protocol was immunoSEQ multiplex PCR, while the TCRdb copy is restricted to in-frame clones and leaves out a portion. There are 150,000 to 180,000 clones in the sample; approximately 69% occur only once, and 2.1% lies in the top ten. Sequenced input: PBMCs. The receptor source for this set is a man aged 25 to 40 in good health and CMV-seronegative.

The rearrangement uses TRBV27 and TRBJ2-7, with D tentatively TRBD1 (5 bases). The germline V gene has CDR1 MNHEY and CDR2 SMNVEV (reference sequence). The CDR3 totals 14 residues. Trimming pared 2 bases from V and 0 bases from J, leaving 8 bases between. CDR3 in amino acids: CASSLGRASYEQYF. The CDR3 nucleotides read TGTGCCAGCAGTTTAGGCAGGGCCTCCTACGAGCAGTACTTC.

The rearrangement links TRBV7-7 to TRBJ2-5; 8 bases align to TRBD2. This CDR3 region has 13 residues. V shed 5 bases and J 4 bases; nucleotides not matched to a gene: 3. Germline CDR1 and CDR2: SSHAT and FNYEAQ (reference sequence). The DNA of the CDR3 is TGTGCCAGCAGCACAACTAGCGGAGAGACCCAGTACTTC. Its protein product is CASSTTSGETQYF.